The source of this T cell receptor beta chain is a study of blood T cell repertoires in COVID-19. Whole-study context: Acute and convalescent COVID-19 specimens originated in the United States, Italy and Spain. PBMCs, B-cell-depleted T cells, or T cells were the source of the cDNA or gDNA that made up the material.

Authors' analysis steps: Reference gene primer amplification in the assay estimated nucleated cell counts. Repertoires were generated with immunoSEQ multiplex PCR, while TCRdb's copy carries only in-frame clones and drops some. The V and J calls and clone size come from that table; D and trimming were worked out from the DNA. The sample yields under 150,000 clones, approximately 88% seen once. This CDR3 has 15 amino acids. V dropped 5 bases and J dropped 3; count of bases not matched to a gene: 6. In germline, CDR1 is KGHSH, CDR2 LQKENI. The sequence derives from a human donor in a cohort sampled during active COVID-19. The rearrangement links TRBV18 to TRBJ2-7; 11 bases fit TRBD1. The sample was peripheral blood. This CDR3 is CASSVPGTGGYEQYF. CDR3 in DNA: TGTGCCAGCTCAGTACCCGGGACAGGGGGCTACGAGCAGTACTTC.